These 24 T cell receptor beta chains share one sample of origin, sequenced in a study of Ad26.COV2.S vaccination and SARS-CoV-2 variants. The method was immunoSEQ multiplex PCR; TCRdb's version includes in-frame clones alone and lacks a portion of them. The table has 380,000 or so clones, 80% to 90% seen once. Treatment given: 15 to 20 received Ad26.COV2.S at low or high dose, single or two shots; several received placebo; per-sample allocation not given. Day 63 following the first vaccine or placebo injection was when the samples were taken. The specimen was peripheral blood, collected in a trial of Ad26.COV2.S vaccine versus placebo. The receptors were gathered from a person aged 18 to 59 who received the Ad26.COV2.S COVID-19 vaccine or a placebo.

The DNA of the CDR3 is TGTGCCAGCAGCCTAGCGTCATACAATGAGCAGTTCTTC. It specifies CASSLASYNEQFF. This chain uses TRBV3-1 (or the pseudogene TRBV3-2) with TRBJ2-1; perhaps TRBD2 as D (5 bases). CDR1 and CDR2 from the germline V gene are LGHDT and YNNKEL (reference sequence). Trimming took off 4 bases at V and 4 bases at J, with 8 bases between the two ends. The CDR3 spans 13 residues.

This clone was observed a few times. This chain links TRBV5-1 with TRBJ1-6; 9 bases map to TRBD1. The CDR3 runs 13 residues. V lost 7 bases to trimming and J lost 11 bases; unmatched junction nucleotides: 7. Germline V lookup: CDR1 SGHRS, CDR2 YFSETQ. The CDR3, as DNA: TGCGCCAGCGGGGACAGGGAGAAGGCACCCCTCCACTTT. This gives the protein CASGDREKAPLHF.

In DNA, the CDR3 is TGTGCCAGCAGCTTAGCGGGGGGGTTCACCGGGGAGCTGTTTTTT. The encoded protein is CASSLAGGFTGELFF. This sequence joins TRBV11-2 and TRBJ2-2; the match to TRBD2 covers 8 bases. The CDR3 is made up of 15 amino acids. Looked up from germline, CDR1 is SGHAT and CDR2 is FQNNGV. The V gene end was trimmed by 1 base and the J gene end by 4 bases; junction bases not matched to a gene: 2.

The chain combines TRBV3-1 (or the pseudogene TRBV3-2) with TRBJ2-5; D is undetermined. The V gene lost 2 bases and the J gene lost 4 bases, with 14 bases spanning the gap. This CDR3 is built from 15 residues. Looked up from germline, CDR1 is LGHDT and CDR2 is YNNKEL (reference sequence). The CDR3 loop is CASSQTPAIGETQYF. In nucleotides, the CDR3 is TGTGCCAGCAGCCAAACTCCAGCGATCGGAGAGACCCAGTACTTC.

This sequence joins TRBV5-1 and TRBJ1-6; D may be TRBD1 (6 bases). CDR1 and CDR2 from the germline V gene are SGHRS and YFSETQ. The CDR3 is made up of 14 amino acids. The V end lost 0 bases, the J end lost 8 bases, and 9 bases lay between the germline ends. The CDR3 spells CASSLDRADSPLHF. CDR3 nucleotide sequence: TGCGCCAGCAGCTTGGACAGGGCAGATTCACCCCTCCACTTT. The whole variable domain, filled in from reference TRBV5-1 and TRBJ1-6, reads KAGVTQTPRYLIKTRGQQVTLSCSPISGHRSVSWYQQTPGQGLQFLFEYFSETQRNKGNFPGRFSGRQFSNSRSEMNVSTLELGDSALYLCASSLDRADSPLHFGNGTRLTVT.

The V gene is TRBV18, the J gene TRBJ2-2, with 7 bases aligning to TRBD1. This CDR3 has 15 residues. The ends lost 4 bases at V and 0 bases at J; junction bases unmatched: 2. CDR1 and CDR2 (germline): KGHSH, LQKENI. The CDR3 nucleotides are TGTGCCAGCTCACTGGGGACAGCGAACACCGGGGAGCTGTTTTTT. The encoded protein is CASSLGTANTGELFF.

Of note for this clone: This same CDR3 is encoded by further DNA sequences in the sample. The J gene is TRBJ1-1, the V gene TRBV15, with D uncertain. Germline loops: CDR1 LNHNV, CDR2 YYDKDF (reference sequence). Deletions cut 0 bases from V and 3 bases from J, with 11 bases between. The CDR3 runs 15 residues. CDR3: CATSRDQRADTEAFF. The CDR3 DNA follows: TGTGCCACCAGCAGAGATCAGAGGGCAGACACTGAAGCTTTCTTT.

The V gene is TRBV5-1, the J gene TRBJ1-2; the D is unclear. The CDR3 runs to 15 residues. V gave up 0 bases and J gave up 4 bases, with 13 bases separating them. Germline V gene data show CDR1 as SGHRS and CDR2 as YFSETQ. The CDR3 sequence: CASSLGGSGPYGYTF. The CDR3 region has the DNA TGCGCCAGCAGCTTGGGAGGCAGTGGACCCTATGGCTACACCTTC.

Concerning this clone itself: One end of the junction fails to match germline, which may point to a read error. For the CDR3, the DNA is TGTGCCAGTAGTAGGAGAGGGACAGGGGGCCTCTACGATGAGCAGTTCTTC. It translates to CASSRRGTGGLYDEQFF. The V gene is TRBV19, the J gene TRBJ2-1, with TRBD1 matching over 12 bases. In germline, CDR1 is LNHDA, CDR2 SQIVND (reference sequence). The CDR3 extends over 17 amino acids.

The gene calls are TRBV4-1 and TRBJ1-4; D might be TRBD1 (6 bases). This CDR3 spans 15 amino acids. Germline V gene data show CDR1 as MGHRA and CDR2 as YSYEKL. V was cut by 4 bases and J by 6 bases, with 15 bases left in between. The CDR3 nucleotides read TGCGCCAGCAGCCCCCTTTGGACAGCAGATGAAAAACTGTTTTTT. Encoded protein: CASSPLWTADEKLFF.

The V and J genes are TRBV4-1 and TRBJ1-6, with D maybe TRBD1 (5 bases). The CDR3 sequence is 17 residues long. Trimming left V 1 base short and J 7 bases short, with 17 bases between. Germline V gene sequence: CDR1 MGHRA, CDR2 YSYEKL. The CDR3: CASSQAQGGIRNSPLHF. In DNA form, the CDR3 reads TGCGCCAGCAGCCAAGCGCAGGGCGGGATTCGGAATTCACCCCTCCACTTT.

V and J are TRBV5-1 and TRBJ1-6; no clear D. This CDR3 is built from 14 residues. V was pared by 2 bases and J by 9 bases, with 12 bases between. In germline, CDR1 is SGHRS, CDR2 YFSETQ. The CDR3 bases are TGCGCCAGCAGCTTCACTTGGGTCGCTTCACCCCTCCACTTT. Amino acid sequence: CASSFTWVASPLHF.

The chain joins TRBV10-3 to TRBJ1-5, with D possibly TRBD1 on 5 matching bases. Looked up from germline, CDR1 is ENHRY and CDR2 is SYGVKD. Deletions cut 3 bases from V and 1 base from J, with 13 bases between. There are 16 residues in the CDR3. CDR3 DNA sequence: TGTGCCATCAGTGACCTCGGACATTTCAGCAATCAGCCCCAGCATTTT. Its translation: CAISDLGHFSNQPQHF.

This sequence joins TRBV27 and TRBJ1-1, with a weak D call TRBD1 (5 bases). This CDR3 contains 11 residues. Germline V gene lookup returns CDR1 MNHEY and CDR2 SMNVEV (reference sequence). Trimming shortened V by 9 bases and J by 4 bases, and 9 bases separated the two germline ends. The CDR3 coding sequence is TGTGCCAGAGCCGGGGCCACTGAAGCTTTCTTT. It translates to CARAGATEAFF.

The rearrangement uses TRBV24-1 and TRBJ2-2, with 14 bases aligning to TRBD2. Unmatched junction bases numbered 4, after V lost 4 bases and J lost 4 bases. The CDR3 is 17 amino acids. CDR1 is KGHDR and CDR2 is SFDVKD in the germline V gene. The CDR3: CATSDRGTSGSTGELFF. The CDR3 DNA sequence: TGTGCCACCAGTGACCGAGGGACTAGCGGGAGCACCGGGGAGCTGTTTTTT.

The rearrangement links TRBV12-3 or TRBV12-4 to TRBJ2-7; tentatively, D is TRBD2 (6 bases). Trimming removed 5 bases at V and 1 base at J, with 9 bases between. This CDR3 region has 13 residues. The CDR3 DNA is TGTGCCAGCAGTCTGGGACTTTCCTACGAGCAGTACTTC. It codes for CASSLGLSYEQYF.

The chain employs TRBV7-9 and TRBJ2-3; possible D gene TRBD2, 6 bases. The length of the CDR3 is 15 residues. Germline V gene data show CDR1 as SEHNR and CDR2 as FQNEAQ (reference sequence). V was clipped by 2 bases and J by 5 bases, with 14 bases between them. CDR3 amino acids: CASSLTLARGDTQYF. The CDR3 nucleotides are TGTGCCAGCAGCTTAACCCTAGCGAGAGGAGATACGCAGTATTTT.

To note about this clone: A junction boundary mismatches the germline segment, possibly from a read error. V is TRBV11-2 and J is TRBJ2-5; D possibly corresponds to TRBD1 (6 bases). CDR3 length: 12 amino acids. Germline-derived CDR1 and CDR2 are SGHAT and FQNNGV. The CDR3 reads CASSSLQGTINF. The CDR3 nucleotides are TGTGCCAGCAGCTCGTTACAGGGAACCATCAACTTC.

This chain links TRBV5-4 with TRBJ2-3; D unclear. CDR3 length equals 13 residues. From germline, CDR1 is SGHNT and CDR2 YYREEE (reference sequence). V was pared by 0 bases and J by 2 bases, with 4 bases between. In nucleotides, the CDR3 is TGTGCCAGCAGCTTGGACATCACAGATACGCAGTATTTT. It translates to CASSLDITDTQYF.

The chain combines TRBV27 with TRBJ1-1; 8 bases line up with TRBD1. The CDR3 length is 16 residues. The J segment lost 3 bases and the V segment lost 2 bases, leaving 8 bases of the junction unmatched. Germline values: CDR1 MNHEY, CDR2 SMNVEV (reference sequence). CDR3 in DNA: TGTGCCAGCAGTTTAAGTATGGCAGGGGGCGACACTGAAGCTTTCTTT. This sequence encodes CASSLSMAGGDTEAFF.

This chain joins TRBV6-5 and TRBJ2-5; 7 bases agree with TRBD1. Germline V gene data show CDR1 as MNHEY and CDR2 as SVGAGI. Germline trimming cut 6 bases from V and 5 bases from J; bases unmatched to any gene: 6. This CDR3 spans 13 amino acids. The CDR3 DNA reads as TGTGCCAGCAGGGCGACAGGGACCGAGACCCAGTACTTC. This sequence encodes CASRATGTETQYF.

This chain joins TRBV2 and TRBJ2-7, with unresolved D. CDR3 length: 15 amino acids. Germline V gene data show CDR1 as SNHLY and CDR2 as FYNNEI. V lost 0 bases and J 3 bases, leaving 12 bases between the germline ends. In nucleotides, the CDR3 is TGTGCCAGCAGTGAAGCGGGAAGGCGGTACTACGAGCAGTACTTC. Amino acid sequence: CASSEAGRRYYEQYF.

J is TRBJ2-1 and V is TRBV5-1; TRBD2 aligns across 11 bases. Germline V gene lookup returns CDR1 SGHRS and CDR2 YFSETQ. V was pared by 3 bases and J by 2 bases, with 4 bases of the junction left unmatched. The CDR3 length is 16 residues. CDR3 amino acids: CASSYTSGSPYNEQFF. The DNA of the CDR3 is TGCGCCAGCAGCTATACTAGCGGGAGCCCCTACAATGAGCAGTTCTTC.

The rearrangement joins TRBV3-1 (or the pseudogene TRBV3-2) to TRBJ1-1; no definite D call. The CDR3 is 14 residues long. CDR1 is LGHDT and CDR2 is YNNKEL in the germline V gene (reference sequence). Trimming removed 1 base at V and 1 base at J, with 7 bases between. CDR3 region: CASSQGGWNTEAFF. The CDR3 DNA reads as TGTGCCAGCAGCCAAGGGGGATGGAACACTGAAGCTTTCTTT.